These 2 T cell receptor beta chains came from one sample sequenced in a study of T cells in narcolepsy. Their cognate antigens are unknown. Repertoires were generated with immunoSEQ multiplex PCR, while TCRdb's copy carries only in-frame clones and drops some. The sample has hundreds of clones, under 30% seen once. The specimen was cultured CD8+ T cells from cerebrospinal fluid. Every receptor here comes from a human donor with narcolepsy.

Comments on this clone: A far larger clone lies a single base away; this is likely a read error. This sequence joins TRBV2 and TRBJ2-7, with D unclear. The CDR3 consists of 14 residues. The V gene lost 4 bases and the J gene lost 5 bases, with 15 bases spanning the gap. Germline V gene data show CDR1 as SNHLY and CDR2 as FYNNEI. CDR3 bases: TGTGCCAGCAGTGTTACCCCTTCGGACCACGAGCAGTACTTC. It translates to CASSVTPSDHEQYF.

Details on this clone: A single base is all that separates this from a far larger clone, so a read error is likely. This chain uses TRBV7-9 with TRBJ1-2, with 9 bases aligning to TRBD1. The CDR3 runs to 15 residues. The germline V gene encodes CDR1 SEHNR and CDR2 FQNEAQ (reference sequence). This CDR3 is CSSSASGQGTFGYTF. The CDR3 nucleotides read TGTTCCAGCAGCGCCTCGGGACAGGGTACCTTTGGCTACACCTTC.